This T cell receptor (beta chain) was retrieved from a study of control samples from healthy donors and cancer patients. CDR1 and CDR2 (germline): WSHSY, SAAADI. V was pared by 0 bases and J by 3 bases, with 8 bases between. There are 15 residues in the CDR3. Measured with immunoSEQ multiplex PCR; TCRdb has only the in-frame clones, and not every one. The table lists roughly 63,000 clones, roughly 90% of them singletons. The rearrangement links TRBV10-2 to TRBJ2-2; no clear D. Material for sequencing was PBMCs. This clonotype originated in a man aged 40-50 years with colorectal cancer. The CDR3 is CASSESTRYTGELFF. CDR3 DNA: TGCGCCAGCAGTGAGTCGACCAGGTACACCGGGGAGCTGTTTTTT.